This T cell receptor (beta chain) emerged from a study of post-analysis software for immune sequencing data. Study summary: Included among the disease courses, which were recorded for the cohort, were relapsing-remitting, secondary progressive and progressive-relapsing multiple sclerosis.

Notes on the study in general: Clustering by F measure revealed strong co-clustering among samples prepared together in one batch. Compared with controls, patients had more of about 5 TRBV segments, including TRBV5-6, TRBV5-1 and TRBV20-1. Relative to controls, patients with multiple sclerosis showed significantly lower normalized Chao1 diversity.

Every TCR beta cDNA library bore unique molecular identifiers. There were 1 to 10 million T cells, and about 500,000 cDNA molecules came from them. TCRdb re-derived calls from the PCR reads in MiXCR, one entry per CDR3 protein. The profile shows 400,000 to 500,000 distinct CDR3 sequences, less than 40% of them singletons. With regard to this clonotype: As yet, its antigen is unknown.

The CDR3 extends over 15 amino acids. The junction had 7 bases not matched to a gene; V was cut back by 6 bases and J by 4 bases. CDR1 and CDR2 (germline): MNHEY, SVGAGI. V gene TRBV6-5 combines with J gene TRBJ2-1; 9 nucleotides match TRBD1. This TCR derives from a girl aged 2-15 years with multiple sclerosis. The sample taken for sequencing was blood. The CDR3 spells CASSRPGQGYNEQFF. For the CDR3, the DNA is TGTGCCAGCAGCCGCCCGGGACAGGGATACAATGAGCAGTTCTTC.